The entry that follows covers one TCR beta chain sequence. These data come from a study of OX40 agonist ivuxolimab in advanced cancers. Here immunoSEQ multiplex PCR was the method, and the copy in TCRdb shows in-frame clones only, minus some. The table has around 150,000 clones, 90% seen once; the top ten hold about 1.1%. The clonotype was recovered from an adult with an advanced solid tumor such as melanoma, head and neck, liver or kidney cancer. The source was CD4+ or CD8+ T cells sorted from blood, collected in a trial of the OX40 agonist ivuxolimab.

CDR3 loop: CASSDSYGYTF. The DNA for the CDR3 is TGTGCCAGCAGTGACAGCTATGGCTACACCTTC. The chain has TRBV27 and TRBJ1-2; D may be TRBD1 (5 bases). Germline CDR1 reads MNHEY; CDR2 reads SMNVEV (reference sequence). V shed 5 bases and J shed 4 bases, with 5 bases lying between them. The CDR3 loop spans 11 amino acids.